The next 16 T cell receptor beta chains were all read from a single sample in a study of T cells in localized non-small cell lung cancer. Some clones are missing from TCRdb's copy, which holds only in-frame ones; the method was immunoSEQ multiplex PCR. The sample yields around 26,000 clones, about 90% seen once. Source: peripheral blood, taken before any cancer treatment. The receptors were gathered from a woman aged 35 to 69 with stage I lung adenocarcinoma.

The V and J genes are TRBV9 and TRBJ2-2; no clear D. Per the germline V gene, CDR1 is SGDLS and CDR2 is YYNGEE. V lost 0 bases and J lost 0, with 9 bases in between. The CDR3 is 16 amino acids. CDR3 sequence: CASSVARRSNTGELFF. CDR3 coding DNA: TGTGCCAGCAGCGTAGCTCGGCGGTCGAACACCGGGGAGCTGTTTTTT.

This chain uses TRBV10-3 with TRBJ1-2, with no clear D. In germline, CDR1 is ENHRY, CDR2 SYGVKD. V lost 3 bases, J lost 1 base, and 3 bases lay in between. This CDR3 has 12 residues. CDR3 protein: CAISDNNYGYTF. For the CDR3, the DNA is TGTGCCATCAGTGACAATAACTATGGCTACACCTTC.

CDR3 amino acids: CASSPRATVRNEKLFF. CDR3 nucleotide sequence: TGTGCCAGCAGCCCCCGGGCGACAGTTAGGAATGAAAAACTGTTTTTT. The chain combines TRBV9 with TRBJ1-4, with D possibly being TRBD1 (5 bases). The germline gives CDR1 SGDLS, CDR2 YYNGEE. The CDR3 is 16 amino acids. The germline V and J ends were trimmed by 4 bases and 5 bases, with 18 bases remaining between them.

The CDR3 protein is CASTPWGANYGYTF. The CDR3 DNA is TGTGCCAGCACCCCGTGGGGGGCTAACTATGGCTACACCTTC. The genes are TRBV6-1 and TRBJ1-2, with a tentative D call TRBD1 (5 bases). This CDR3 is 14 amino acids long. Germline values: CDR1 MNHNS, CDR2 SASEGT. Trimming stripped 7 bases from V and 0 bases from J, with 12 bases between.

A single count supports this clone. The chain links TRBV6-1 to TRBJ1-1; D might be TRBD1 (6 bases). V lost 10 bases, J lost 1 base, and 13 bases lay in between. The germline V gene has CDR1 MNHNS and CDR2 SASEGT. The CDR3 spans 13 residues. CDR3 nucleotides: TGTGCCACCTGGGGGCAGAAGAACACTGAAGCTTTCTTT. Protein: CATWGQKNTEAFF.

The CDR3 reads CASNIQVTSGYEQYF. The DNA for the CDR3 is TGTGCCAGCAATATACAAGTTACTAGCGGCTACGAGCAGTACTTC. The chain couples TRBV6-1 to TRBJ2-7; 8 bases map to TRBD2. CDR1 is MNHNS and CDR2 is SASEGT in the germline V gene. This CDR3 has 15 residues. Losses at the gene ends were 7 bases for V and 3 bases for J; bases not matched to a gene: 11.

This clone showed up just once. V and J are TRBV19 and TRBJ2-2, with 9 bases lining up with TRBD1. V trimming: 3 bases; J trimming: 7 bases; junction bases outside the gene matches: 6. Looked up from germline, CDR1 is LNHDA and CDR2 is SQIVND (reference sequence). This CDR3 spans 15 amino acids. In DNA form, the CDR3 reads TGTGCCAGTAGTATCAGGACAGGGGACATCGGGGAGCTGTTTTTT. It codes for CASSIRTGDIGELFF.

The chain links TRBV6-5 to TRBJ1-1; 7 nucleotides align to TRBD1. Per the germline V gene, CDR1 is MNHEY and CDR2 is SVGAGI. CDR3 size: 13 residues. The ends lost 5 bases at V and 5 bases at J; junction bases unmatched: 5. CDR3 nucleotides: TGTGCCAGCAGTCCACAGGGGTTGACTGAAGCTTTCTTT. This codes for CASSPQGLTEAFF.

This clone was seen a single time. The chain couples TRBV7-9 to TRBJ1-1; no reliable D call. Germline CDR1 is SEHNR and CDR2 is FQNEAQ (reference sequence). CDR3 length equals 15 residues. Trimming stripped 2 bases from V and 8 bases from J, with 18 bases between. In nucleotides, the CDR3 is TGTGCCAGCAGCTTAAATCCGGGCCCAGGCGGGGAAGCTTTCTTT. It specifies CASSLNPGPGGEAFF.

The chain joins TRBV28 to TRBJ2-7, with 10 bases matching TRBD2. Germline V gene lookup returns CDR1 MDHEN and CDR2 SYDVKM. The CDR3 runs 14 residues. J was trimmed by 4 bases and V by 5 bases; bases with no gene match: 5. Here the CDR3 DNA reads TGTGCCAGCAGTCGCACTAGCGGGGCATACGAGCAGTACTTC. Translated, it gives CASSRTSGAYEQYF. Drawing the rest from reference TRBV28 and TRBJ2-7, the complete variable domain is DVKVTQSSRYLVKRTGEKVFLECVQDMDHENMFWYRQDPGLGLRLIYFSYDVKMKEKGDIPEGYSVSREKKERFSLILESASTNQTSMYLCASSRTSGAYEQYFGPGTRLTVT.

The chain links TRBV7-2 to TRBJ1-1; D gene unclear. The CDR3 covers 15 residues. V gave up 0 bases and J gave up 6 bases, with 14 bases separating them. Germline CDR1 and CDR2: SGHTA and FQGNSA. The CDR3 DNA reads TGTGCCAGCAGCTTAGCGCCCGGGAGGGCCGCTGAAGCTTTCTTT. This codes for CASSLAPGRAAEAFF. Complete variable domain (other parts from reference TRBV7-2 and TRBJ1-1): GAGVSQSPSNKVTEKGKDVELRCDPISGHTALYWYRQSLGQGLEFLIYFQGNSAPDKSGLPSDRFSAERTGGSVSTLTIQRTQQEDSAVYLCASSLAPGRAAEAFFGQGTRLTVV.

This rearrangement joins TRBV28 to TRBJ2-7; D call uncertain. Trimming cost V 4 bases and J 7 bases, with 5 bases left between them. CDR3 length: 10 residues. Germline-derived CDR1 and CDR2 are MDHEN and SYDVKM. DNA of the CDR3: TGTGCCAGCAGTTCCAAGGAGCAGTACTTC. Encoded protein: CASSSKEQYF.

The chain has TRBV7-2 and TRBJ2-7; maybe TRBD2 (6 bases). Germline V gene lookup returns CDR1 SGHTA and CDR2 FQGNSA. CDR3 length: 14 amino acids. V was shortened by 1 base and J by 3 bases, with 10 bases between the two germline ends. Here the CDR3 reads CASSLEGRLYEQYF. The CDR3 coding sequence is TGTGCCAGCAGCTTAGAGGGGAGGCTCTACGAGCAGTACTTC.

This clone was detected only once. The chain recombines TRBV4-3 with TRBJ1-1; maybe TRBD1 (6 bases). CDR1 is LGHNA and CDR2 is YSLEER in the germline V gene. The CDR3 has 15 residues. V shed 3 bases and J shed 1 base, with 12 bases lying between them. The CDR3: CASSQRPTGNTEAFF. The CDR3 DNA sequence: TGCGCCAGCAGCCAGAGACCGACAGGGAACACTGAAGCTTTCTTT.

The rearrangement joins TRBV5-4 to TRBJ2-1; D ambiguous. The CDR3 is 15 amino acids. V was trimmed by 0 bases and J by 0 bases, leaving 7 bases between them. CDR1 is SGHNT, CDR2 YYREEE, per germline (reference sequence). CDR3 loop: CASSLDPSSYNEQFF. In nucleotides, the CDR3 is TGTGCCAGCAGCTTGGACCCGAGCTCCTACAATGAGCAGTTCTTC. Supplemented by reference TRBV5-4 and TRBJ2-1, the full variable domain reads ETGVTQSPTHLIKTRGQQVTLRCSSQSGHNTVSWYQQALGQGPQFIFQYYREEENGRGNFPPRFSGLQFPNYSSELNVNALELDDSALYLCASSLDPSSYNEQFFGPGTRLTVL.

The chain joins TRBV2 to TRBJ2-2; 7 positions match TRBD1. V lost 8 bases to trimming and J lost 0 bases; unmatched junction nucleotides: 6. The CDR3 sequence is 15 residues long. Germline V gene sequence: CDR1 SNHLY, CDR2 FYNNEI. As DNA, the CDR3 is TGTGCCAGCGTGTGGGACAGTGCGAACACCGGGGAGCTGTTTTTT. Protein sequence: CASVWDSANTGELFF.